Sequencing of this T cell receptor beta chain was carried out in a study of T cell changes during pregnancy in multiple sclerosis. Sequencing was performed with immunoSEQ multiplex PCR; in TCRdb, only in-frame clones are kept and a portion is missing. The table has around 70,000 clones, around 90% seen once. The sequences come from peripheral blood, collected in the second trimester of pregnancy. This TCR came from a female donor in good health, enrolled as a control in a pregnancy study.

This chain's CDR3 is CASSPLGPGDGEQYF. CDR3 DNA: TGTGCCAGCTCACCCCTCGGACCGGGGGACGGCGAGCAGTACTTC. The V and J genes are TRBV18 and TRBJ2-7; tentative D call: TRBD2 (6 bases). The ends were cut back, 3 bases at V and 6 bases at J, with 18 bases in the middle. The germline V gene encodes CDR1 KGHSH and CDR2 LQKENI. The CDR3 is 15 residues long. Filled out from reference TRBV18 and TRBJ2-7, the complete variable domain reads NAGVMQNPRHLVRRRGQEARLRCSPMKGHSHVYWYRQLPEEGLKFMVYLQKENIIDESGMPKERFSAEFPKEGPSILRIQQVVRGDSAAYFCASSPLGPGDGEQYFGPGTRLTVT.